Listed here are 22 T cell receptor beta chains from one sample, sequenced in a study of blood T cell repertoires in COVID-19. Measured with immunoSEQ multiplex PCR; TCRdb has only the in-frame clones, and not every one. The sample consists of around 180,000 clones, 74% of them appearing once. The sample consisted of peripheral blood. All receptors come from an elderly woman with acute or convalescent COVID-19.

The chain combines TRBV6-4 with TRBJ2-3; no reliable D call. This CDR3 is built from 14 residues. V shed 0 bases and J shed 0 bases, with 4 bases lying between them. Germline V CDR1 and CDR2: MRHNA, SNTAGT. CDR3 in amino acids: CASSDSGSTDTQYF. Written as DNA, the CDR3 is TGTGCCAGCAGTGACTCGGGCAGCACAGATACGCAGTATTTT.

This clone was picked up many times. The rearrangement links TRBV10-3 to TRBJ2-1; the D gene is possibly TRBD1 (6 bases). Germline-derived CDR1 and CDR2 are ENHRY and SYGVKD. This CDR3 contains 12 residues. V was trimmed by 7 bases and J by 3 bases, leaving 7 bases between them. DNA for the CDR3: TGTGCCATCAAGGGGGACTACAATGAGCAGTTCTTC. Encoded protein: CAIKGDYNEQFF.

This clone was found a few times. The chain combines TRBV6-5 with TRBJ1-4; D unclear. The CDR3 runs to 14 residues. CDR1 and CDR2 from the germline V gene are MNHEY and SVGAGI. Trimming pared 4 bases from V and 5 bases from J, leaving 11 bases between. The CDR3: CASSFGESNEKLFF. CDR3 DNA: TGTGCCAGCAGTTTTGGTGAAAGCAATGAAAAACTGTTTTTT.

The gene calls are TRBV10-1 and TRBJ2-1; TRBD1 matches 8 bases. The germline gives CDR1 WNHNN, CDR2 SYGVQD (reference sequence). This CDR3 is 15 amino acids long. V shed 2 bases and J 5 bases; nucleotides not matched to a gene: 5. CDR3: CASSESDRGHNEQFF. CDR3 bases: TGCGCCAGCAGTGAGAGTGACAGGGGCCACAATGAGCAGTTCTTC.

The chain has TRBV27 and TRBJ2-6; weak D call: TRBD1 (6 bases). This CDR3 contains 17 residues. V dropped 2 bases and J dropped 4 bases, with 15 bases sitting between them. CDR1 is MNHEY and CDR2 is SMNVEV in the germline V gene (reference sequence). The DNA for the CDR3 is TGTGCCAGCAGTTTAGGCAGGGGCCTGGGGGGGGCCAACGTCCTGACTTTC. It yields the protein CASSLGRGLGGANVLTF.

This sequence joins TRBV4-2 and TRBJ2-7; 8 bases agree with TRBD2. V was clipped by 2 bases and J by 1 base; unmatched bases: 10. Germline lookup yields CDR1 LGHNA and CDR2 YNFKEQ. CDR3 length equals 17 residues. The CDR3 spells CASSQTPLAGRSYEQYF. Here the CDR3 DNA reads TGTGCCAGCAGCCAAACACCCCTAGCGGGCCGATCCTACGAGCAGTACTTC.

The J gene is TRBJ2-7, the V gene TRBV18; TRBD1 matches at 7 bases. Germline CDR1 reads KGHSH; CDR2 reads LQKENI. With V trimmed by 6 bases and J by 3 bases, 8 bases remained unmatched. This CDR3 spans 14 amino acids. In nucleotides, the CDR3 is TGTGCCAGCTCCCTCGGGGACAGCTACTACGAGCAGTACTTC. It yields the protein CASSLGDSYYEQYF. The entire variable domain, with the rest obtained from reference TRBV18 and TRBJ2-7, is as follows: NAGVMQNPRHLVRRRGQEARLRCSPMKGHSHVYWYRQLPEEGLKFMVYLQKENIIDESGMPKERFSAEFPKEGPSILRIQQVVRGDSAAYFCASSLGDSYYEQYFGPGTRLTVT.

The chain has TRBV6-1 and TRBJ1-4; TRBD1 matches 8 bases. Germline trimming cut 3 bases from V and 14 bases from J; bases unmatched to any gene: 11. The CDR3 sequence is 14 residues long. CDR1 and CDR2 (germline): MNHNS, SASEGT. The CDR3 loop reads CASSDGQGLGFLFF. The CDR3 DNA reads as TGTGCCAGCAGTGACGGACAGGGACTGGGATTCCTGTTTTTT.

The gene calls are TRBV19 and TRBJ2-7, with TRBD2 matching 11 bases. CDR3 length: 15 amino acids. The V and J ends lost 2 bases and 7 bases, in that order; junction bases with no gene match: 7. CDR1 is LNHDA, CDR2 SQIVND, per germline (reference sequence). CDR3 amino acids: CASSINLAGGGEQYF. CDR3 bases: TGTGCCAGTAGTATAAACCTAGCGGGAGGAGGAGAGCAGTACTTC.

A few counts support this clone. The chain recombines TRBV11-2 with TRBJ1-1; D is unclear. Trimming took 1 base from V and 5 from J, leaving 5 bases between them. This CDR3 spans 12 amino acids. Per germline, CDR1 SGHAT and CDR2 FQNNGV. The CDR3 sequence: CASSLAGTEAFF. DNA for the CDR3: TGTGCCAGCAGCTTAGCAGGAACTGAAGCTTTCTTT.

The chain has TRBV4-1 and TRBJ2-3; 9 nucleotides match TRBD2. Germline V gene sequence: CDR1 MGHRA, CDR2 YSYEKL. CDR3 length: 16 amino acids. Trimming cost V 4 bases and J 1 base; bases outside gene matches: 6. CDR3 protein: CASSLLAGEGTDTQYF. DNA of the CDR3: TGCGCCAGCAGCCTCTTAGCGGGAGAGGGCACAGATACGCAGTATTTT.

This chain uses TRBV2 with TRBJ2-7, with 9 bases identical to TRBD2. Germline CDR1 is SNHLY and CDR2 is FYNNEI. The CDR3 has 16 residues. V was clipped by 10 bases and J by 6 bases; unmatched bases: 19. The CDR3 region has the DNA TGTGCCACCCAGATGGGACTAGCCTTTCCCATACGCGAGCAGTACTTC. This gives the protein CATQMGLAFPIREQYF.

The CDR3 DNA is TGTGCCAGCAGTTTATCAACAGGACAGGGGGGCAATGAGCAGTTCTTC. Translation: CASSLSTGQGGNEQFF. This sequence joins TRBV27 and TRBJ2-1; TRBD1 aligns across 10 bases. The CDR3 length is 16 residues. Looked up from germline, CDR1 is MNHEY and CDR2 is SMNVEV (reference sequence). The V and J ends lost 0 bases and 6 bases, in that order; junction bases with no gene match: 5.

This chain joins TRBV28 and TRBJ1-2; D ambiguous. Germline V gene data show CDR1 as MDHEN and CDR2 as SYDVKM. The germline V and J ends were trimmed by 5 bases and 8 bases, with 6 bases remaining between them. CDR3 length: 10 amino acids. CDR3 sequence: CASSHAGYTF. As DNA, the CDR3 is TGTGCCAGCAGTCACGCGGGCTACACCTTC.

The V and J genes are TRBV30 and TRBJ2-2, with 7 bases fitting TRBD1. CDR3 length: 14 residues. From germline, CDR1 is GTSNPN and CDR2 SVGIG (reference sequence). V gave up 5 bases and J gave up 4 bases; unmatched junction bases: 7. The CDR3: CAWEKGQFTGELFF. The DNA of the CDR3 is TGTGCCTGGGAAAAGGGACAGTTCACCGGGGAGCTGTTTTTT.

The J gene is TRBJ1-3, the V gene TRBV2; D might be TRBD1 (5 bases). Germline V lookup: CDR1 SNHLY, CDR2 FYNNEI. V was trimmed by 6 bases and J by 0 bases, leaving 6 bases between them. The CDR3 consists of 13 residues. The CDR3 reads CASRQDSGNTIYF. DNA of the CDR3: TGTGCCAGCAGACAGGACTCTGGAAACACCATATATTTT.

The chain carries TRBV10-3 and TRBJ1-5, with D maybe TRBD1 (5 bases). V lost 2 bases, J lost 2 bases, and 10 bases lay in between. The germline gives CDR1 ENHRY, CDR2 SYGVKD. The CDR3 runs to 15 residues. CDR3 residues: CAISEGAERNQPQHF. The CDR3 region has the DNA TGTGCCATCAGTGAGGGGGCGGAACGCAATCAGCCCCAGCATTTT.

There are a few counts of this clone. J is TRBJ2-7 and V is TRBV4-1, with D possibly matching TRBD2 (6 bases). The germline V gene encodes CDR1 MGHRA and CDR2 YSYEKL. V dropped 0 bases and J dropped 2 bases, with 11 bases sitting between them. The CDR3 has 15 amino acids. This CDR3 is CASSQEAGGTYEQYF. The CDR3 DNA follows: TGCGCCAGCAGCCAAGAGGCCGGGGGAACCTACGAGCAGTACTTC.

V and J are TRBV4-1 and TRBJ1-1; D gene ambiguous. This CDR3 region has 13 residues. Germline assignment: CDR1 MGHRA and CDR2 YSYEKL. V lost 0 bases to trimming and J lost 5 bases, with 7 bases between them. The CDR3, as DNA: TGCGCCAGCAGCCAAGAAGCGAAGACTGAAGCTTTCTTT. Amino acids: CASSQEAKTEAFF.

V usage is TRBV6-5 and J usage is TRBJ1-5; D may be TRBD1 (5 bases). From germline, CDR1 is MNHEY and CDR2 SVGAGI. CDR3 length: 16 amino acids. V was trimmed by 0 bases and J by 2 bases, leaving 11 bases between them. The CDR3: CASSYSAGRGNQPQHF. The CDR3 coding sequence is TGTGCCAGCAGTTACTCGGCGGGGCGGGGCAATCAGCCCCAGCATTTT.

This chain uses TRBV5-5 with TRBJ2-2, with 11 bases aligning to TRBD2. V lost 4 bases to trimming and J lost 0 bases; unmatched junction nucleotides: 2. The CDR3 has 16 amino acids. The germline V gene encodes CDR1 SGHKS and CDR2 YYEKEE (reference sequence). CDR3 in DNA: TGTGCCAGCAGCGGGGGACTAGCGGCGAACACCGGGGAGCTGTTTTTT. Amino acids: CASSGGLAANTGELFF. The whole variable domain, remainder taken from reference TRBV5-5 and TRBJ2-2, is DAGVTQSPTHLIKTRGQQVTLRCSPISGHKSVSWYQQVLGQGPQFIFQYYEKEERGRGNFPDRFSARQFPNYSSELNVNALLLGDSALYLCASSGGLAANTGELFFGEGSRLTVL.

The genes are TRBV18 and TRBJ1-5; D remains ambiguous. The germline V gene has CDR1 KGHSH and CDR2 LQKENI. Trimming left V 5 bases short and J 4 bases short, with 12 bases between. The CDR3 is made up of 14 amino acids. As DNA, the CDR3 is TGTGCCAGCTCATCCAGCGTTGAGAATCAGCCCCAGCATTTT. This codes for CASSSSVENQPQHF.